The source of this TCR beta chain is a study of tumour-infiltrating T cells in Burkitt lymphoma. Whole-study context: Productive clonality predicted overall and progression-free survival.

Profiled with immunoSEQ multiplex PCR; TCRdb holds only in-frame clones, not every one. The data contain around 3,000 clones, roughly three quarters of them singletons. This clone occurred once. The CDR3 has 16 residues. V was pared by 4 bases and J by 7 bases, with 13 bases of the junction left unmatched. The clonotype originates from a human donor with diffuse large B-cell lymphoma. The chain joins TRBV5-7 to TRBJ1-4; TRBD1 aligns across 7 bases. TRBV5-7 is an ORF, with its function uncertain. What was sequenced was tumor tissue. The DNA of the CDR3 is TGTGCCAGCAGCCGTCTTGGGGACAGCCTTCTTGAAAAACTGTTTTTT. Amino acid sequence: CASSRLGDSLLEKLFF.